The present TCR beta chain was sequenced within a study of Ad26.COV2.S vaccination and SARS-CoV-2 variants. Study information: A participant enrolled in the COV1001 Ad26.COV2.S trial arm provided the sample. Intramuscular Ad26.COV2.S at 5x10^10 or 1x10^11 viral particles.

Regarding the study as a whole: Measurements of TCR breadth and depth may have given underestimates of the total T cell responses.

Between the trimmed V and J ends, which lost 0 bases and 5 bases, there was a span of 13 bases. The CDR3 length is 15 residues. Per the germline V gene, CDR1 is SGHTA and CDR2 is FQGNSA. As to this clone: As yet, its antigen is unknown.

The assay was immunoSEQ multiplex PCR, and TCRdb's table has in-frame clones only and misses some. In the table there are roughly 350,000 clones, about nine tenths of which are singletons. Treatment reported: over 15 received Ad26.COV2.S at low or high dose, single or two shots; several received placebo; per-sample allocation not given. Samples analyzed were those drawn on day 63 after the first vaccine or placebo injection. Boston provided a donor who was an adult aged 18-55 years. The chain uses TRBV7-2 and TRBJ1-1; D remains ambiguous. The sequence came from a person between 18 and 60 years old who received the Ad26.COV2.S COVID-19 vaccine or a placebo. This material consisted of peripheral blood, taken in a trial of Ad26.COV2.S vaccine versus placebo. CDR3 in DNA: TGTGCCAGCAGCTTAGCGGGCAGGCGGTGGACTGAAGCTTTCTTT. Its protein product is CASSLAGRRWTEAFF.